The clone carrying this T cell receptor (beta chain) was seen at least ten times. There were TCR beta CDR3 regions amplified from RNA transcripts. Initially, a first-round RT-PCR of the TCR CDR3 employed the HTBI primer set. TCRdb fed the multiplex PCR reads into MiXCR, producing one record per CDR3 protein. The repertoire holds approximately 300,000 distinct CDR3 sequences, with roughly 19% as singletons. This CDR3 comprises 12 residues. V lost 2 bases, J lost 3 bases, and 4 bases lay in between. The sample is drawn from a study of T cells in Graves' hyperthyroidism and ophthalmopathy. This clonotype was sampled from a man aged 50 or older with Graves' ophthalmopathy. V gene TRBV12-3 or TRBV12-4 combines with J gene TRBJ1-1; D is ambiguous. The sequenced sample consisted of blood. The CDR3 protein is CASSLHHTEAFF. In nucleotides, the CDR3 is TGTGCCAGCAGTTTACATCACACTGAAGCTTTCTTT.